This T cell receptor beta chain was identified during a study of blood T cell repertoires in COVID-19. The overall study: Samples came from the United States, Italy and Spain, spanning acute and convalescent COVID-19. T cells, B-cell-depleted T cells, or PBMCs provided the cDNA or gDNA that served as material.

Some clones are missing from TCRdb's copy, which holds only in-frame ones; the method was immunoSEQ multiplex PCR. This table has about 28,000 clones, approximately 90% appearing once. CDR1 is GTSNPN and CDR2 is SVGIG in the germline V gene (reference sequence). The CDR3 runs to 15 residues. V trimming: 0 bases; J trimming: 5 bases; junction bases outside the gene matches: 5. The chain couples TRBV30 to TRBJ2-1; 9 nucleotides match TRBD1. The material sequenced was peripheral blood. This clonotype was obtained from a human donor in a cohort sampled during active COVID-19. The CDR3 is CAWSVRDRVDNEQFF. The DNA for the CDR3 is TGTGCCTGGAGTGTCCGGGACAGGGTGGACAATGAGCAGTTCTTC.